The text below deals with one T cell receptor (beta chain). The antigen is undetermined. TCRdb fed the RACE reads into MiXCR, producing one record per CDR3 protein. The sample has roughly 140,000 distinct CDR3 sequences, 12% seen once. This sample was taken from a study of human T cells and chemical hapten exposure. Findings and caveats of the study: DPC sensitization left the count of TCRs above 1 in 1000 unchanged.

Specified time point: patch test 2, 6 weeks after DPC sensitization. Treatment meaning: therapeutic diphenylcyclopropenone sensitization with weekly scalp DPC. Germline CDR1 reads SGHTA; CDR2 reads FQGNSA. V gave up 8 bases and J gave up 0 bases, with 11 bases separating them. The CDR3 length is 14 residues. The TCR originated in a woman in her forties or fifties with alopecia areata. Some clones in this sample may be carry-over from other donors' samples. V gene TRBV7-2 combines with J gene TRBJ1-5, with TRBD1 as a possible D gene (5 bases). The sample in question was whole blood, obtained in connection with sensitization to the hapten diphenylcyclopropenone (DPC). In nucleotides, the CDR3 is TGTGCCAGCGGGGGTCTGTATAGCAATCAGCCCCAGCATTTT. It encodes CASGGLYSNQPQHF.